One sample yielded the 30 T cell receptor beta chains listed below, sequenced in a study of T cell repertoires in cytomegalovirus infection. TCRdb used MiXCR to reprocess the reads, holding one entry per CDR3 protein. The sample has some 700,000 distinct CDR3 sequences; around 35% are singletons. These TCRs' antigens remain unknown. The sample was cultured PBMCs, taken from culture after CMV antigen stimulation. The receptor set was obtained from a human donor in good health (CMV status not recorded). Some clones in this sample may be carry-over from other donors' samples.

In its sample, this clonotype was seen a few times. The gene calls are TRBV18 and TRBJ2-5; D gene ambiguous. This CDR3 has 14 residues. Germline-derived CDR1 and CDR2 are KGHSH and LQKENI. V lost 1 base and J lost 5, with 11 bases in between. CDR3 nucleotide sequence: TGTGCCAGCTCACCACGGAGTCCGTTGGAGACCCAGTACTTC. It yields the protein CASSPRSPLETQYF.

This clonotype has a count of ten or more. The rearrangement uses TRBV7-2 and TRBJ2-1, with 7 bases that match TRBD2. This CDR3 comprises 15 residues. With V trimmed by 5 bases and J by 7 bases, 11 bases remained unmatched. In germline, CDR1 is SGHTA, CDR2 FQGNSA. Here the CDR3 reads CASSPRTSFGNEQFF. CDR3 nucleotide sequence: TGTGCCAGCAGCCCCCGGACTAGTTTCGGAAATGAGCAGTTCTTC.

The DNA of the CDR3 is TGTGCCAGCAGGAGGTCAGGGTCTTTGAGTCCTGGTCAGCCCCAGCATTTT. Translating gives CASRRSGSLSPGQPQHF. The chain recombines TRBV2 with TRBJ1-5; a possible D gene is TRBD1 (5 bases). The CDR3 length is 17 residues. Deletions cut 6 bases from V and 6 bases from J, with 24 bases between. Germline CDR1 reads SNHLY; CDR2 reads FYNNEI.

CDR3 protein: CSVLGLAQETQYF. In nucleotides, the CDR3 is TGCAGCGTTCTCGGACTGGCCCAAGAGACCCAGTACTTC. The rearrangement links TRBV29-1 to TRBJ2-5; possible D gene TRBD2, 5 bases. The CDR3 covers 13 residues. Germline lookup yields CDR1 SQVTM and CDR2 ANQGSEA. V lost 5 bases and J lost 1, with 11 bases in between.

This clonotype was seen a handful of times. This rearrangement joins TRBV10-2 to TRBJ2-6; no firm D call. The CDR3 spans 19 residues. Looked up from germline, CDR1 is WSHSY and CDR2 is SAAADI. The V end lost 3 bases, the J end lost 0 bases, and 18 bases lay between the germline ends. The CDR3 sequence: CASSDFKVLASSGANVLTF. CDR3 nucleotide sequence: TGCGCCAGCAGTGATTTCAAGGTTTTGGCGTCCTCTGGGGCCAACGTCCTGACTTTC.

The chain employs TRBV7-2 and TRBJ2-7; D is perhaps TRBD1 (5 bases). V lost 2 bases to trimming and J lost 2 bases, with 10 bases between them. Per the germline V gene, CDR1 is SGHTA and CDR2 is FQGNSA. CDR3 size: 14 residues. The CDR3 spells CASSLKRGPYEQYF. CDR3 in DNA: TGTGCCAGCAGCTTAAAAAGGGGTCCCTACGAGCAGTACTTC.

CDR3 sequence (DNA): TGTGCCAGCAGCCAAGATTATCAGGGGGCGGGTGGCTACACCTTC. As protein: CASSQDYQGAGGYTF. The chain links TRBV4-2 to TRBJ1-2; TRBD1 aligns across 8 bases. The CDR3 covers 15 residues. Germline V lookup: CDR1 LGHNA, CDR2 YNFKEQ. J gave up 7 bases and V 0 bases, and 7 bases lay outside the gene matches.

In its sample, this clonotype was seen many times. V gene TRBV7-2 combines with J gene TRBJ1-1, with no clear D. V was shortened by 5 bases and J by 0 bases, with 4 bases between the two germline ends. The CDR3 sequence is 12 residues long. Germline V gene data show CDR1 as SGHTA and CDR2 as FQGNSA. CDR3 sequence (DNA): TGTGCCAGCAGCGCCCTGAACACTGAAGCTTTCTTT. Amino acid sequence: CASSALNTEAFF.

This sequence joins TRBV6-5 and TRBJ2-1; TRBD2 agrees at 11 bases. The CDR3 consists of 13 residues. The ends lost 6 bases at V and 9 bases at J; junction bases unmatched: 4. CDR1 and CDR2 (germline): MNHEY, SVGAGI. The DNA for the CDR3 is TGTGCCAGCAGCCCGGGACTAGCGGTTGAGCAGTTCTTC. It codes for CASSPGLAVEQFF.

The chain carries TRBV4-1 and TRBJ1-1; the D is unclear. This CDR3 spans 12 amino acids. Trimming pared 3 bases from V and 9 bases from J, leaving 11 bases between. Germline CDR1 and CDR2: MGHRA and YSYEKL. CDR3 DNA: TGCGCCAGCAGCCACCCTGGAAATAAAGCTTTCTTT. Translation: CASSHPGNKAFF.

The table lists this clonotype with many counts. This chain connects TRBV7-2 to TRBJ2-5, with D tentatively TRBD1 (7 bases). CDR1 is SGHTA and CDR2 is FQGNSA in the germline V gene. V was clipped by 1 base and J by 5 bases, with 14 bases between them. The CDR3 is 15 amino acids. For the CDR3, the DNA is TGTGCCAGCAGCTTAGGGAGGGGGCTTGGGGAGACCCAGTACTTC. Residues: CASSLGRGLGETQYF.

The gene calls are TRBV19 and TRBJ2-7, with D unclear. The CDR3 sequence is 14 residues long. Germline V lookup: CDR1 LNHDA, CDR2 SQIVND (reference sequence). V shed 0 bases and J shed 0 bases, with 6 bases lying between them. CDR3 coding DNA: TGTGCCAGTAGTATAGAGAGAGCCTCCTACGAGCAGTACTTC. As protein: CASSIERASYEQYF.

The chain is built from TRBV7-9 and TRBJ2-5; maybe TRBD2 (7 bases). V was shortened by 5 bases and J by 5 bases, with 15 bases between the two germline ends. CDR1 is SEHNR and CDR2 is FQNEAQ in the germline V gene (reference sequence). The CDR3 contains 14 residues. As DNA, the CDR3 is TGTGCCAGCAGCACAACGGCGGGGGCCGAGACCCAGTACTTC. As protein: CASSTTAGAETQYF. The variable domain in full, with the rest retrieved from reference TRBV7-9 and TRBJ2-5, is DTGVSQNPRHKITKRGQNVTFRCDPISEHNRLYWYRQTLGQGPEFLTYFQNEAQLEKSRLLSDRFSAERPKGSFSTLEIQRTEQGDSAMYLCASSTTAGAETQYFGPGTRLLVL.

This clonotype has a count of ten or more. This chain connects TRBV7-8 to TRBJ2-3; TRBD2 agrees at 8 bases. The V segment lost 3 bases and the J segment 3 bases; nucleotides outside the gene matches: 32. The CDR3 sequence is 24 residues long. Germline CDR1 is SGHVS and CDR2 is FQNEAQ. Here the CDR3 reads CASSLPRTAVGVVNSGGDTDTQYF. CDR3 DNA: TGTGCCAGCAGCTTGCCCAGGACCGCAGTCGGGGTTGTAAACTCGGGAGGGGATACAGATACGCAGTATTTT. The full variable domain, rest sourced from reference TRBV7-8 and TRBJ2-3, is GAGVSQSPRYKVAKRGQDVALRCDPISGHVSLFWYQQALGQGPEFLTYFQNEAQLDKSGLPSDRFFAERPEGSVSTLKIQRTQQEDSAVYLCASSLPRTAVGVVNSGGDTDTQYFGPGTRLTVL.

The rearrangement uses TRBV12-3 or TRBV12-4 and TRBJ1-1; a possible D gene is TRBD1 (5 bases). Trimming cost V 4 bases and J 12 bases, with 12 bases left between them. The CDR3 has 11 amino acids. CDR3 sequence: CASSSGSGSFF. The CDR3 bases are TGTGCCAGCAGTTCAGGGTCTGGGTCTTTCTTT.

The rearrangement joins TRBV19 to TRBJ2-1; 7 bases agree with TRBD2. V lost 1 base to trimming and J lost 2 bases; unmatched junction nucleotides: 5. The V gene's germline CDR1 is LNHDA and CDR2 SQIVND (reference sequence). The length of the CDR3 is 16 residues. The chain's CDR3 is CASSIVASGPYNEQFF. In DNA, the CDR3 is TGTGCCAGTAGTATAGTTGCTAGCGGACCCTACAATGAGCAGTTCTTC.

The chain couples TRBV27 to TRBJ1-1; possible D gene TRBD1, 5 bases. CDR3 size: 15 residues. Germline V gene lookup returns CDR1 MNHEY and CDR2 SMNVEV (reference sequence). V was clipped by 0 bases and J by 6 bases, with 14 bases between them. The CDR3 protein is CASSLSAGDGAEAFF. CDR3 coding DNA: TGTGCCAGCAGTTTATCAGCGGGGGATGGGGCTGAAGCTTTCTTT.

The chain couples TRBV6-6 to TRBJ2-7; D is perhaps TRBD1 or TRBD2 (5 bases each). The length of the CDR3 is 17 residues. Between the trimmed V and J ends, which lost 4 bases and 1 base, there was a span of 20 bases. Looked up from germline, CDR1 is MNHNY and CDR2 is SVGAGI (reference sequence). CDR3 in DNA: TGTGCCAGCAGTTTAACCAGGGTAGCGCGGAGTTCCTACGAGCAGTACTTC. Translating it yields CASSLTRVARSSYEQYF.

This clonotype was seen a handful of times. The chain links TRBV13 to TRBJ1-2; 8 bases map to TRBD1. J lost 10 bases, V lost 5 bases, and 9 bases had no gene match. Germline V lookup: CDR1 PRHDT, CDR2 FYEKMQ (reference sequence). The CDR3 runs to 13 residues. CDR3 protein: CASSARTGSDYTF. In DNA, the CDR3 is TGTGCCAGCAGCGCCCGGACAGGGTCCGACTACACCTTC.

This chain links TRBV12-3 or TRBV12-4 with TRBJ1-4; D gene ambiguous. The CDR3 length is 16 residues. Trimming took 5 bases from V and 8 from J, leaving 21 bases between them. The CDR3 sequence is CASSPYPFSPSEKLFF. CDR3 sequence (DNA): TGTGCCAGCAGTCCCTATCCCTTTAGCCCATCGGAAAAACTGTTTTTT.

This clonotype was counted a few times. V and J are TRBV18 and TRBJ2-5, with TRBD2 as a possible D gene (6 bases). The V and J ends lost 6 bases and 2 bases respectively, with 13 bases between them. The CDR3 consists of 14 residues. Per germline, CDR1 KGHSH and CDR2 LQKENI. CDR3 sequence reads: CASSAAGPQETQYF. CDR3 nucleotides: TGTGCCAGCTCTGCAGCGGGCCCGCAAGAGACCCAGTACTTC. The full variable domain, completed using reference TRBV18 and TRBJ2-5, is NAGVMQNPRHLVRRRGQEARLRCSPMKGHSHVYWYRQLPEEGLKFMVYLQKENIIDESGMPKERFSAEFPKEGPSILRIQQVVRGDSAAYFCASSAAGPQETQYFGPGTRLLVL.

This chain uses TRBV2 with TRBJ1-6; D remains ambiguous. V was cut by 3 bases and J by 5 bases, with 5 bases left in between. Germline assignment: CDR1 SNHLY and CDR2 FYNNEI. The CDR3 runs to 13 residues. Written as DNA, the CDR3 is TGTGCCAGCAGTGACGGAGATAATTCACCCCTCCACTTT. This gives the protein CASSDGDNSPLHF.

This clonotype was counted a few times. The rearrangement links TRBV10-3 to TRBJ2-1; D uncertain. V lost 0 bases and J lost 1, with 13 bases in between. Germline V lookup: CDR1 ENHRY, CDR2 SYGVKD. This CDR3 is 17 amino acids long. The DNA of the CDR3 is TGTGCCATCAGTGAGTCGGGCCTCATCTCTTCCTACAATGAGCAGTTCTTC. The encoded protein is CAISESGLISSYNEQFF.

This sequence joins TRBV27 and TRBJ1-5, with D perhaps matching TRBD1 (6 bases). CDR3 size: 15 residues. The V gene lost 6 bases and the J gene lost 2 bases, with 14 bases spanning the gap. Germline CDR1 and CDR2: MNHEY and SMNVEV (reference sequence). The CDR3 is CASRSTGLGNQPQHF. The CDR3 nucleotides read TGTGCCAGCAGGTCAACAGGGTTAGGCAATCAGCCCCAGCATTTT.

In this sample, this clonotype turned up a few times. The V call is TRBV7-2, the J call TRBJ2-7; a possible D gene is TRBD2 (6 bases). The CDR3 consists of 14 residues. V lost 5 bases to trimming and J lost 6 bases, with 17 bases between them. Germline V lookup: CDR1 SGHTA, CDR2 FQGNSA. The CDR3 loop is CASSRGAGHPEQYF. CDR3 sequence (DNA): TGTGCCAGCAGCCGCGGGGCGGGGCACCCCGAGCAGTACTTC. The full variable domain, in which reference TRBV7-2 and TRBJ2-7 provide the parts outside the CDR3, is GAGVSQSPSNKVTEKGKDVELRCDPISGHTALYWYRQSLGQGLEFLIYFQGNSAPDKSGLPSDRFSAERTGGSVSTLTIQRTQQEDSAVYLCASSRGAGHPEQYFGPGTRLTVT.

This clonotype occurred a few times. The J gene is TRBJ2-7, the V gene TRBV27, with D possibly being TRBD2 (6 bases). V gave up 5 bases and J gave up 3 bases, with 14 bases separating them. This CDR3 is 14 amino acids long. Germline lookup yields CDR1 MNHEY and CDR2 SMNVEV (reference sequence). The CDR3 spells CASSPRLGGYEQYF. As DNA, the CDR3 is TGTGCCAGCAGTCCACGACTAGGAGGCTACGAGCAGTACTTC.

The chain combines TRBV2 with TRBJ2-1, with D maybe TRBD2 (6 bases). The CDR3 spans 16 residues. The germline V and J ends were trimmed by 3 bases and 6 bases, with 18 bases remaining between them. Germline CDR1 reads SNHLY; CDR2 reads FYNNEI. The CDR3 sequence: CASSDLGRAGSNEQFF. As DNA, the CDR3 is TGTGCCAGCAGTGATCTAGGACGGGCGGGAAGCAATGAGCAGTTCTTC.

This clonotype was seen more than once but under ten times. The CDR3 DNA sequence: TGTGCCAGCAGTTCTAGTTCTTCCCACAGGGGGAAAGAAGAGACCCAGTACTTC. Encoded protein: CASSSSSSHRGKEETQYF. This chain connects TRBV12-3 or TRBV12-4 to TRBJ2-5; TRBD1 matches at 8 bases. CDR3 length equals 18 residues. After removal of 4 bases from V and 3 bases from J, the junction contained 16 bases not matched to a gene.

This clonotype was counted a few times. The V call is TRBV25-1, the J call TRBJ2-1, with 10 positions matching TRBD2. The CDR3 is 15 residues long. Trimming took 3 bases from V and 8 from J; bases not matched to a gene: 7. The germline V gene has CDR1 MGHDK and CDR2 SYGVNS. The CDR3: CASSDPSGSNDEQFF. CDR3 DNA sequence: TGTGCCAGCAGTGATCCTAGCGGGAGTAACGATGAGCAGTTCTTC.

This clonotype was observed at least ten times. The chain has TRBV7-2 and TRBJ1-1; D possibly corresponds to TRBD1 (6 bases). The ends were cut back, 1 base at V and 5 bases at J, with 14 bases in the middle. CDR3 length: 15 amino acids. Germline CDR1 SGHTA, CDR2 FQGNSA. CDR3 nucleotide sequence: TGTGCCAGCAGCTTAGTTAGTGGGGGCGGGACTGAAGCTTTCTTT. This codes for CASSLVSGGGTEAFF. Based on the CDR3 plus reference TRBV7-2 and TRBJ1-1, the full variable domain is GAGVSQSPSNKVTEKGKDVELRCDPISGHTALYWYRQSLGQGLEFLIYFQGNSAPDKSGLPSDRFSAERTGGSVSTLTIQRTQQEDSAVYLCASSLVSGGGTEAFFGQGTRLTVV.